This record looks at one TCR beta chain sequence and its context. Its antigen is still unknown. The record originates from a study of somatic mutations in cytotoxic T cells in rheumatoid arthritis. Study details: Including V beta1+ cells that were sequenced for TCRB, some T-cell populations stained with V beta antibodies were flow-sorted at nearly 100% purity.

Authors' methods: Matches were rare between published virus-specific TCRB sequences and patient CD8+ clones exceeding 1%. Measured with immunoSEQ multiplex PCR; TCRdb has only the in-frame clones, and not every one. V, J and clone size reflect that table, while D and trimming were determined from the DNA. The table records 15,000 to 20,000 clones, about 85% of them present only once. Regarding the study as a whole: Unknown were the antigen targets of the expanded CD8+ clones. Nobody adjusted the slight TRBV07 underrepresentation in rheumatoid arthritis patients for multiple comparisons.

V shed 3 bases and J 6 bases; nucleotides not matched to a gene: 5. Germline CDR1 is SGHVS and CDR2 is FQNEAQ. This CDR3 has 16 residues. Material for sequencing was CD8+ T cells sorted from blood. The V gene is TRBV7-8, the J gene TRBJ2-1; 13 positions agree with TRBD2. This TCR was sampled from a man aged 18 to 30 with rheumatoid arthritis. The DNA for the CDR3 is TGTGCCAGCAGCTTTGGGACTAGCGGGGCGAGCAATGAGCAGTTCTTC. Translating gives CASSFGTSGASNEQFF.